Sequencing of this TCR beta chain was carried out in a study of blood T cell repertoires in COVID-19. Individuals aged about 18 to 89 years were recruited from 24 US areas. This CDR3 is built from 14 residues. Trimming pared 4 bases from V and 5 bases from J, leaving 12 bases between. Germline CDR1 SGHRS, CDR2 YFSETQ. This table comes from immunoSEQ multiplex PCR, and its TCRdb copy is limited to in-frame clones, with some not included. In the table there are about 140,000 clones, around four fifths of which are singletons. The sequence was obtained from a woman between 45 and 60 years old with acute COVID-19. The chain combines TRBV5-1 with TRBJ2-2; tentatively, D is TRBD2 (5 bases). Sequencing was done on a sample of PBMCs or T cells enriched from blood (not recorded which). The CDR3 region has the DNA TGCGCCAGCAGCAAAATTCCGGGGACCGGGGAGCTGTTTTTT. Protein: CASSKIPGTGELFF.